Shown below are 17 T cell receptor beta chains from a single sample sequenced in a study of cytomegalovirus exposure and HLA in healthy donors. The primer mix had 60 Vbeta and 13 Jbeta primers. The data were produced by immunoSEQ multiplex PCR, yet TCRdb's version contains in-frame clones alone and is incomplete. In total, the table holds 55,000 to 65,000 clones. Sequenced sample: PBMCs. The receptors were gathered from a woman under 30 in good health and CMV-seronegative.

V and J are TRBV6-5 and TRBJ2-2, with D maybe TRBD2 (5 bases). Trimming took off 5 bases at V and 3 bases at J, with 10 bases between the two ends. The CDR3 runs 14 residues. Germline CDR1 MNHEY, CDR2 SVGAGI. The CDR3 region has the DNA TGTGCCAGCAGTCAGGACTTTTACACCGGGGAGCTGTTTTTT. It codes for CASSQDFYTGELFF.

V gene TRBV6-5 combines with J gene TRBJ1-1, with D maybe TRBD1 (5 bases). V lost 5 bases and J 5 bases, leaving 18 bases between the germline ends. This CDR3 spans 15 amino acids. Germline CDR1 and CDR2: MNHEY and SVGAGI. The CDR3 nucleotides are TGTGCCAGCAGTCTTGACGCTCGGGGGACTACTGAAGCTTTCTTT. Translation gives CASSLDARGTTEAFF.

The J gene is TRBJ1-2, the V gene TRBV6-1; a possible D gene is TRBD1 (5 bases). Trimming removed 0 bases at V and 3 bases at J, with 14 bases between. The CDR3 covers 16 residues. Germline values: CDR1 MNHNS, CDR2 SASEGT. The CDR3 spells CASSEALMGQYYGYTF. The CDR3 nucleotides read TGTGCCAGCAGTGAAGCGCTTATGGGGCAGTACTATGGCTACACCTTC.

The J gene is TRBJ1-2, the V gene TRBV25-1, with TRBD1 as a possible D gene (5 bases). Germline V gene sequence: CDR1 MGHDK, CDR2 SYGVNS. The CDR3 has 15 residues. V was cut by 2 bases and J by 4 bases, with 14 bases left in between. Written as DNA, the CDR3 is TGTGCCAGCAGTGAAGGCCTTGGGACTGGCTATGGCTACACCTTC. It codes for CASSEGLGTGYGYTF.

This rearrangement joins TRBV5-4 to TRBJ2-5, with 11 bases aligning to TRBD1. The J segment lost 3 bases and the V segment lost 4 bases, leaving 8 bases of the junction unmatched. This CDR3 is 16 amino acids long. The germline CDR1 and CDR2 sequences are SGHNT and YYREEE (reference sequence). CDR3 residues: CASSIPTGQGEETQYF. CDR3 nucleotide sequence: TGTGCCAGCAGCATACCTACGGGACAGGGGGAAGAGACCCAGTACTTC.

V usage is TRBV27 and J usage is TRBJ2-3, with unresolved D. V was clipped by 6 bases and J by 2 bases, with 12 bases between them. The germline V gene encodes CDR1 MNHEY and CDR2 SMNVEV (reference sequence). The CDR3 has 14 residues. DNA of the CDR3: TGTGCCAGCAGGCGCACAGAAGTCACAGATACGCAGTATTTT. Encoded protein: CASRRTEVTDTQYF.

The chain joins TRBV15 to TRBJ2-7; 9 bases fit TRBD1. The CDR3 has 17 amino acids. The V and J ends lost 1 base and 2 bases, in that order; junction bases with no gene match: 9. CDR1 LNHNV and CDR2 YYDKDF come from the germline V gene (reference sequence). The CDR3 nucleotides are TGTGCCACCAGCAGAGGACAACAGGGGGCAACTCCCTACGAGCAGTACTTC. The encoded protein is CATSRGQQGATPYEQYF. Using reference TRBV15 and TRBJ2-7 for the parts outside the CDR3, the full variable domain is DAMVIQNPRYQVTQFGKPVTLSCSQTLNHNVMYWYQQKSSQAPKLLFHYYDKDFNNEADTPDNFQSRRPNTSFCFLDIRSPGLGDTAMYLCATSRGQQGATPYEQYFGPGTRLTVT.

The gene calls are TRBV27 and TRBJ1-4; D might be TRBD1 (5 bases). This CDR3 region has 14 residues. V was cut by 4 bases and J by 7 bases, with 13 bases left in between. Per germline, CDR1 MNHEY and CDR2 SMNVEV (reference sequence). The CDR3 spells CASSWRGGAEKLFF. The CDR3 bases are TGTGCCAGCAGTTGGCGGGGGGGAGCTGAAAAACTGTTTTTT.

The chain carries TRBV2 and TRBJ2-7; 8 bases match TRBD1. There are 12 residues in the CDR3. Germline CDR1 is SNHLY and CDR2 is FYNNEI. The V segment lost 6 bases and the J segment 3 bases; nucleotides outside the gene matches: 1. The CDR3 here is CASSGQGYEQYF. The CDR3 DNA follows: TGTGCCAGCAGCGGACAGGGCTACGAGCAGTACTTC.

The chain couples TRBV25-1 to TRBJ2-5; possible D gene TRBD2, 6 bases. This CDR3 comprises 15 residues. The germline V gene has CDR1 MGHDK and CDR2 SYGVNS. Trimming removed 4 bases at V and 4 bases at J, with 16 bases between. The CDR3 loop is CASSGKGVGGETQYF. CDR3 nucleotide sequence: TGTGCCAGCAGTGGAAAGGGAGTGGGAGGAGAGACCCAGTACTTC.

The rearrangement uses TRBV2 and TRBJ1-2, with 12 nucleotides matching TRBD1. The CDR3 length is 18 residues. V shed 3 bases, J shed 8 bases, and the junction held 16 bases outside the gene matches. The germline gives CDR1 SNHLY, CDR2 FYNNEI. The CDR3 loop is CASSDMGDRGRDSEGYTF. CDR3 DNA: TGTGCCAGCAGTGATATGGGGGACAGGGGGCGCGATTCGGAGGGCTACACCTTC.

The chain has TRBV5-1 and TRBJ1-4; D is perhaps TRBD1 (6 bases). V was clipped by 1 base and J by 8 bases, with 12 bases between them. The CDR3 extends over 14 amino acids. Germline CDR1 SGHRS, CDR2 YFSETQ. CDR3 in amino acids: CASSLTGWKEKLFF. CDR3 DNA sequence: TGCGCCAGCAGCTTGACAGGGTGGAAGGAAAAACTGTTTTTT.

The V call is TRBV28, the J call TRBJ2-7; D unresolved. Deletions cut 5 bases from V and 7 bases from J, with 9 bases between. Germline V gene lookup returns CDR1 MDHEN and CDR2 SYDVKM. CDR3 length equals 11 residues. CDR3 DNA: TGTGCCAGCAGTCGCGAGTTGGAGCAGTACTTC. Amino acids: CASSRELEQYF.

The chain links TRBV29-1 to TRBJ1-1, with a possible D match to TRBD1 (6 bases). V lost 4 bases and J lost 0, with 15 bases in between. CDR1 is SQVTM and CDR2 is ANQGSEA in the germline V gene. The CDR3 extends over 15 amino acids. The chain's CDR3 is CSVANPRTVNTEAFF. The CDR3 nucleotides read TGCAGCGTTGCCAATCCGAGGACAGTGAACACTGAAGCTTTCTTT.

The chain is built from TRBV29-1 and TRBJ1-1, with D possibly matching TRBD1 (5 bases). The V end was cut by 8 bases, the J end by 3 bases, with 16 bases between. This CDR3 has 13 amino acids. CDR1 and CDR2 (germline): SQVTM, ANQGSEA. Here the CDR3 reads CSPHATVDTEAFF. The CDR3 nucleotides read TGCAGCCCCCATGCGACAGTCGACACTGAAGCTTTCTTT.

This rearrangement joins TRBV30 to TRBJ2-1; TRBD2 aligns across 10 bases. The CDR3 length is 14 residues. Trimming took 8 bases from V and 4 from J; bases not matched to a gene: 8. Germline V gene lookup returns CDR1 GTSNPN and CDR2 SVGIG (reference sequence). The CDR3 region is CATSSGRGYNEQFF. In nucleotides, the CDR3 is TGTGCCACCAGCAGCGGGAGGGGTTACAATGAGCAGTTCTTC.

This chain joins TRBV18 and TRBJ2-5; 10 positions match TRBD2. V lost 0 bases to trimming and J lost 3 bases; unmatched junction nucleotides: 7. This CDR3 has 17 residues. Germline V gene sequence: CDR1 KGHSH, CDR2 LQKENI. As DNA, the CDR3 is TGTGCCAGCTCACCACCGAAAGCGGGAGGGCACAAAGAGACCCAGTACTTC. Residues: CASSPPKAGGHKETQYF.